A selection of T cell receptor beta chains follows, all from one sample in a study of PD-1 blockade in classical Hodgkin lymphoma. The protocol was immunoSEQ multiplex PCR, while the TCRdb copy is restricted to in-frame clones and leaves out a portion. The table shows just over 20,000 clones, with around three quarters occurring only once. This material consisted of peripheral blood mononuclear cells (PBMCs), taken before the fourth cycle of nivolumab. Receptors originate from a human donor with classical Hodgkin lymphoma. The CDR3 runs from the conserved cysteine through the conserved F or W. A D gene is named only where the DNA matches it firmly. Only part of the rows carry a size: once, few, many, or a class if the clone is expanded.

len	v_gene	abundance	j_gene	d_gene	CDR3aa	CDR3nt
12	TRBV18	NA	TRBJ2-1	NA	CASLKRNNEQFF	TGTGCCAGCCTAAAGAGAAACAATGAGCAGTTCTTC
12	TRBV7-8	NA	TRBJ1-2	NA	CASSLGTDGYTF	TGTGCCAGCAGCTTAGGGACAGATGGCTACACCTTC
17	TRBV30	NA	TRBJ2-1	TRBD1	CAWSAKIGTGAYNEQFF	TGTGCCTGGAGTGCTAAGATCGGGACAGGAGCCTACAATGAGCAGTTCTTC
13	TRBV10-3	NA	TRBJ2-1	NA	CAISDGLGNEQFF	TGTGCCATCAGTGACGGGTTGGGGAATGAGCAGTTCTTC
13	TRBV18	NA	TRBJ2-7	TRBD1	CASSKGQNYEQYF	TGTGCCAGCTCCAAGGGACAGAACTACGAGCAGTACTTC
13	TRBV30	NA	TRBJ1-1	NA	CAWSVRGNTEAFF	TGTGCCTGGAGTGTACGGGGGAACACTGAAGCTTTCTTT
14	TRBV6-1	medium-sized	TRBJ2-7	TRBD1	CASSEHRGQDEQYF	TGTGCCAGCAGTGAACACAGGGGGCAGGACGAGCAGTACTTC
16	TRBV5-1	few	TRBJ1-2	NA	CASSIGVAGRGGGYTF	TGCGCCAGCAGCATCGGCGTGGCAGGGAGAGGGGGTGGCTACACCTTC
12	TRBV6-1	NA	TRBJ2-4	TRBD1	CASRVGQGPTYF	TGTGCCAGCAGGGTTGGACAGGGGCCAACATACTTC
16	TRBV4-1	NA	TRBJ2-3	NA	CASSATTGRDTDTQYF	TGCGCCAGCAGCGCTACAACAGGGAGGGACACAGATACGCAGTATTTT
16	TRBV28	once	TRBJ2-7	NA	CASSSSGGQGFSEQYF	NA
15	TRBV6-5	once	TRBJ1-2	NA	CASSYSFVLNYGYTF	TGTGCCAGCAGTTACTCGTTCGTACTTAACTATGGCTACACCTTC